This note documents a single T cell receptor beta chain sequence. V was clipped by 4 bases and J by 1 base, with 12 bases between them. This CDR3 has 14 residues. Looked up from germline, CDR1 is SQVTM and CDR2 is ANQGSEA. A universal primer site came from template switching; cDNA carried unique molecular identifiers. Each CDR3 protein is one row after TCRdb ran MiXCR on the 5' RACE reads. The profile shows roughly 630,000 distinct CDR3 sequences, about 7.1% of them singletons. This sample was taken from a study of identical twins. These data are also associated with another study on yellow fever vaccine responses in identical twins.

Material: PBMCs. The chain has TRBV29-1 and TRBJ2-3; D uncertain. The sequence was obtained from a woman aged 18-35 years in good health. The CDR3 bases are TGCAGCGTTGCTCGCTCATTCGGCACAGATACGCAGTATTTT. Its protein is CSVARSFGTDTQYF.